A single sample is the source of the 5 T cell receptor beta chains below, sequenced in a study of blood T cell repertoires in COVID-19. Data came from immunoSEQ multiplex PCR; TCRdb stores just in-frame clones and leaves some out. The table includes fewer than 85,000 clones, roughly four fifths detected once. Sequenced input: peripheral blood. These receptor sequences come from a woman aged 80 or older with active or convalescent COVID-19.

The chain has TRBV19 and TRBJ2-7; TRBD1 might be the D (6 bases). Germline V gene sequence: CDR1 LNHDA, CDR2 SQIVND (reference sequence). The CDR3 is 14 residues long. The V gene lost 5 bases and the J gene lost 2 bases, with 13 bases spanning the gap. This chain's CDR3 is CASSPRTATYEQYF. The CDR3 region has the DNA TGTGCCAGTAGTCCCCGGACAGCGACCTACGAGCAGTACTTC.

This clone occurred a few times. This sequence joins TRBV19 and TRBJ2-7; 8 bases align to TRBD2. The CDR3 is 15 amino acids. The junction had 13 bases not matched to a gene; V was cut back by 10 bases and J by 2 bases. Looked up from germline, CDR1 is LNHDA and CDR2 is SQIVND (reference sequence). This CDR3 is CATSPYSGGAYEQYF. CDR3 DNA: TGTGCCACCTCCCCCTATTCCGGGGGGGCCTACGAGCAGTACTTC.

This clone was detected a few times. CDR3: CASSVGRGYAEAFF. CDR3 bases: TGTGCCAGCAGCGTGGGCAGGGGTTACGCTGAAGCTTTCTTT. This chain links TRBV9 with TRBJ1-1, with D perhaps matching TRBD1 (6 bases). The CDR3 consists of 14 residues. Trimming stripped 2 bases from V and 6 bases from J, with 14 bases between. Germline V CDR1 and CDR2: SGDLS, YYNGEE.

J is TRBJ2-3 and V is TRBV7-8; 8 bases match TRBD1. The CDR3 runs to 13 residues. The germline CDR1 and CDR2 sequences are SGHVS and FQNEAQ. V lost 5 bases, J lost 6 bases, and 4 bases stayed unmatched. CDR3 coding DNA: TGTGCCAGCAGCAACCGGGACAGGGATACGCAGTATTTT. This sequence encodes CASSNRDRDTQYF.

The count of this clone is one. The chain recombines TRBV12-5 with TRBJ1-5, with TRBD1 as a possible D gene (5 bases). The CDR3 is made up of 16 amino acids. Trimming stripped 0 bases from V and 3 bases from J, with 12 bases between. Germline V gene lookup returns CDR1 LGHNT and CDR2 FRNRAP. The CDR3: CASGLVQGLPNQPQHF. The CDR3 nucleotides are TGTGCTAGTGGTTTGGTGCAGGGTTTGCCCAATCAGCCCCAGCATTTT.